Below are 8 T cell receptor beta chains sequenced from a single sample in a study of shared clonotypes between healthy human individuals. Some clones are missing from TCRdb's copy, which holds only in-frame ones; the method was immunoSEQ multiplex PCR. The table shows some 1.4 million clones, with 96% occurring only once. Sequencing was performed on naive CD4+ T cells sorted from blood. Indicated subset: CD45RA+ positively selected. The receptor set was obtained from a man aged 25 to 45 in good health.

This clone has just a few counts. The chain employs TRBV10-3 and TRBJ2-7; 11 bases agree with TRBD1. V shed 6 bases and J 2 bases; nucleotides not matched to a gene: 3. CDR3 length equals 14 residues. Germline CDR1 reads ENHRY; CDR2 reads SYGVKD. The CDR3, as DNA: TGTGCCATCAGCCGGACAGGGGGCGCCTACGAGCAGTACTTC. Translating it yields CAISRTGGAYEQYF.

For this clone: Its ends do not fully match the called genes, so a read error is possible. The CDR3 spells CASSDLPPGDRNHF. In nucleotides, the CDR3 is TGTGCCAGCAGTGACCTACCACCCGGGGATCGCAACCACTTC. The rearrangement links TRBV2 to TRBJ2-7; maybe TRBD2 (5 bases). The germline gives CDR1 SNHLY, CDR2 FYNNEI. The CDR3 is made up of 14 amino acids.

This clone was counted a single time. V usage is TRBV6-6 and J usage is TRBJ2-7, with D tentatively TRBD1 (6 bases). CDR1 and CDR2 from the germline V gene are MNHNY and SVGAGI (reference sequence). The CDR3 runs to 13 residues. The V end lost 4 bases, the J end lost 6 bases, and 13 bases lay between the germline ends. The DNA of the CDR3 is TGTGCCAGCAGTTCGTCTCCAGGGGCCGAGCAGTACTTC. Translated: CASSSSPGAEQYF.

CDR3 sequence (DNA): TGCGCCAGCAGCTTGGCCTTTACAGGGAACGGGAATGAGCAGTTCTTC. Protein: CASSLAFTGNGNEQFF. V and J are TRBV5-1 and TRBJ2-1, with D possibly matching TRBD1 (6 bases). V lost 0 bases, J lost 7 bases, and 17 bases lay in between. CDR3 length: 16 residues. The germline CDR1 and CDR2 sequences are SGHRS and YFSETQ.

The DNA of the CDR3 is TGTGCCAGCAGCGTAGCCGGGACAGGGGGCATCCGACCCTACGAGCAGTACTTC. Translated: CASSVAGTGGIRPYEQYF. The rearrangement uses TRBV9 and TRBJ2-7; TRBD1 matches at 12 bases. V trimming: 0 bases; J trimming: 2 bases; junction bases outside the gene matches: 9. Germline V gives CDR1 SGDLS, CDR2 YYNGEE. The CDR3 runs 18 residues. The whole variable domain, filled in from reference TRBV9 and TRBJ2-7, reads DSGVTQTPKHLITATGQRVTLRCSPRSGDLSVYWYQQSLDQGLQFLIQYYNGEERAKGNILERFSAQQFPDLHSELNLSSLELGDSALYFCASSVAGTGGIRPYEQYFGPGTRLTVT.

J is TRBJ1-2 and V is TRBV2; D gene ambiguous. CDR3 length equals 14 residues. CDR1 and CDR2 (germline): SNHLY, FYNNEI. V was shortened by 6 bases and J by 2 bases, with 13 bases between the two germline ends. CDR3 in amino acids: CASRETEGNYGYTF. CDR3 DNA: TGTGCCAGCAGAGAAACAGAAGGCAACTATGGCTACACCTTC.

The genes are TRBV10-3 and TRBJ1-2; 12 bases are a match to TRBD1. The V gene end was trimmed by 3 bases and the J gene end by 8 bases; junction bases not matched to a gene: 10. Germline V gene sequence: CDR1 ENHRY, CDR2 SYGVKD. The CDR3 is 16 residues long. CDR3 loop: CAISEYPGQGARGYTF. The CDR3 DNA reads TGTGCCATCAGTGAATATCCGGGACAGGGGGCGCGCGGCTACACCTTC.

This chain uses TRBV5-6 with TRBJ2-7, with 10 nucleotides matching TRBD1. The germline V gene has CDR1 SGHDT and CDR2 YYEEEE. J gave up 9 bases and V 4 bases, and 13 bases lay outside the gene matches. CDR3 length: 15 amino acids. The CDR3 spells CASSPPSGTGAGQYF. The CDR3 DNA is TGTGCCAGCAGCCCACCGTCCGGGACAGGGGCTGGGCAGTACTTC. The entire variable domain, with the rest obtained from reference TRBV5-6 and TRBJ2-7, is as follows: DAGVTQSPTHLIKTRGQQVTLRCSPKSGHDTVSWYQQALGQGPQFIFQYYEEEERQRGNFPDRFSGHQFPNYSSELNVNALLLGDSALYLCASSPPSGTGAGQYFGPGTRLTVT.